A single sample is the source of the 25 T cell receptor beta chains below, sequenced in a study of CD8 T cells in ankylosing spondylitis. Study conclusions and caveats: It appeared that ankylosing spondylitis blood was characterized by a TCR beta motif of roughly 8 highly homologous variants.

For these TCRs, the target antigens are not known. TCRdb re-derived calls from the 5' RACE reads in MiXCR, one entry per CDR3 protein. The table records 700,000 or so distinct CDR3 sequences, around 20% of them present only once. Input material: blood, either unsorted or a sorted T cell fraction (not recorded which). These receptors originate from a male donor with ankylosing spondylitis.

The gene calls are TRBV3-2 and TRBJ1-2; the table calls TRBD1, which could not be checked here. TRBV3-2 is marked as a pseudogene. The CDR3 is made up of 18 amino acids. CDR3: CASSYPRGTASNNYGYTF. In DNA, the CDR3 is TGTGCCAGCAGTTACCCCCGCGGGACAGCATCCAACAACTATGGCTACACCTTC.

This clonotype was observed at least ten times. The rearrangement links TRBV27 to TRBJ1-1; 9 bases are a match to TRBD1. The junction had 6 bases not matched to a gene; V was cut back by 4 bases and J by 6 bases. CDR1 MNHEY and CDR2 SMNVEV come from the germline V gene (reference sequence). The CDR3 is 14 amino acids. The CDR3 DNA sequence: TGTGCCAGCAGTTCTCCGGGACAGGGCCCTGAAGCTTTCTTT. This encodes CASSSPGQGPEAFF.

This clonotype was recorded many times. The V call is TRBV12-3 or TRBV12-4, the J call TRBJ1-6; tentative D call: TRBD1 (5 bases). This CDR3 spans 16 amino acids. Trimming took off 6 bases at V and 0 bases at J, with 12 bases between the two ends. The CDR3 sequence is CASSRDGSSYNSPLHF. The DNA of the CDR3 is TGTGCCAGCAGCCGGGACGGGAGCTCCTATAATTCACCCCTCCACTTT.

The chain couples TRBV24-1 to TRBJ2-1; TRBD2 might be the D (7 bases). The germline V and J ends were trimmed by 4 bases and 8 bases, with 20 bases remaining between them. The germline CDR1 and CDR2 sequences are KGHDR and SFDVKD. The CDR3 consists of 16 residues. As DNA, the CDR3 is TGTGCCACCAGTGACGCGTTGGGGGGGGCTATCTATGAGCAGTTCTTC. Amino acids: CATSDALGGAIYEQFF.

The gene calls are TRBV18 and TRBJ2-7; tentative D call: TRBD1 (6 bases). Germline V gene sequence: CDR1 KGHSH, CDR2 LQKENI. The CDR3 loop spans 14 amino acids. The V end was cut by 0 bases, the J end by 4 bases, with 10 bases between. As DNA, the CDR3 is TGTGCCAGCTCACCACCGGGACACCTATACGAGCAGTACTTC. Translating gives CASSPPGHLYEQYF.

The chain carries TRBV4-1 and TRBJ2-1; 8 positions match TRBD1. With 2 bases clipped from V and 4 bases from J, the junction kept 7 bases outside the gene matches. The CDR3 has 16 amino acids. Germline values: CDR1 MGHRA, CDR2 YSYEKL. CDR3 protein: CASSQPGQDIYNEQFF. As DNA, the CDR3 is TGCGCCAGCAGCCAACCGGGACAGGACATATACAATGAGCAGTTCTTC.

There are many counts of this clonotype. This chain joins TRBV7-9 and TRBJ2-1; weak D call: TRBD2 (6 bases). Germline CDR1 and CDR2: SEHNR and FQNEAQ (reference sequence). Between the trimmed V and J ends, which lost 1 base and 6 bases, there was a span of 13 bases. The CDR3 length is 15 residues. The CDR3 bases are TGTGCCAGCAGCTTAGGTGGACTACAGGCCAATGAGCAGTTCTTC. Translation gives CASSLGGLQANEQFF.

In this sample, this clonotype turned up a few times. J is TRBJ2-1 and V is TRBV20-1; 11 nucleotides align to TRBD2. J was trimmed by 6 bases and V by 8 bases; bases with no gene match: 9. The CDR3 consists of 14 residues. Looked up from germline, CDR1 is DFQATT and CDR2 is SNEGSKA (reference sequence). In DNA, the CDR3 is TGCAGTCCCTTGAGACTAGCGGGGCCCAATGAGCAGTTCTTC. As protein: CSPLRLAGPNEQFF.

This chain joins TRBV6-2 or TRBV6-3 and TRBJ1-5, with 10 bases that match TRBD1. The germline CDR1 and CDR2 sequences are MNHEY and SVGEGT. The V segment lost 2 bases and the J segment 7 bases; nucleotides outside the gene matches: 5. The CDR3 extends over 15 amino acids. The CDR3 region has the DNA TGTGCCAGCAGTTACAATGGGGGACAGGGGCAGCCCCAGCATTTT. This sequence encodes CASSYNGGQGQPQHF.

This clonotype was counted a few times. In DNA form, the CDR3 reads TGTGCCAGCAGCGTAGGGGGACAGGGGGACTACGAGCAGTACTTC. The encoded protein is CASSVGGQGDYEQYF. The gene calls are TRBV9 and TRBJ2-7, with TRBD1 matching 11 bases. CDR1 is SGDLS, CDR2 YYNGEE, per germline. Germline trimming cut 0 bases from V and 3 bases from J; bases unmatched to any gene: 2. This CDR3 region has 15 residues.

This clonotype has more than one count but fewer than ten. The chain recombines TRBV30 with TRBJ2-6, with D possibly TRBD1 on 6 matching bases. There are 16 residues in the CDR3. The V end was cut by 0 bases, the J end by 4 bases, with 13 bases between. Per germline, CDR1 GTSNPN and CDR2 SVGIG (reference sequence). The CDR3 is CAWSVLGASGANVLTF. The CDR3 DNA follows: TGTGCCTGGAGTGTACTGGGGGCGTCGGGGGCCAACGTCCTGACTTTC.

This clonotype was detected many times. The chain has TRBV9 and TRBJ1-1; D remains ambiguous. V was clipped by 0 bases and J by 1 base, with 13 bases between them. Germline loops: CDR1 SGDLS, CDR2 YYNGEE. This CDR3 contains 16 residues. The CDR3 reads CASSVGSVQPNTEAFF. Written as DNA, the CDR3 is TGTGCCAGCAGCGTAGGATCCGTACAGCCGAACACTGAAGCTTTCTTT. Together with reference TRBV9 and TRBJ1-1, the CDR3 gives the full variable domain: DSGVTQTPKHLITATGQRVTLRCSPRSGDLSVYWYQQSLDQGLQFLIQYYNGEERAKGNILERFSAQQFPDLHSELNLSSLELGDSALYFCASSVGSVQPNTEAFFGQGTRLTVV.

The J gene is TRBJ2-7, the V gene TRBV27; 9 nucleotides align to TRBD2. CDR3 size: 16 residues. V lost 3 bases to trimming and J lost 6 bases; unmatched junction nucleotides: 12. Germline V CDR1 and CDR2: MNHEY, SMNVEV (reference sequence). The CDR3 is CASSLYSSSGTLEQYF. CDR3 bases: TGTGCCAGCAGTTTGTACAGCTCTAGCGGGACCCTCGAGCAGTACTTC.

The V call is TRBV29-1, the J call TRBJ1-1, with D possibly matching TRBD1 (6 bases). The V gene's germline CDR1 is SQVTM and CDR2 ANQGSEA. This CDR3 spans 11 amino acids. Trimming stripped 2 bases from V and 7 bases from J, with 8 bases between. CDR3 DNA sequence: TGCAGCGTTGAAAGGGGGATTGAAGCTTTCTTT. Protein sequence: CSVERGIEAFF.

The chain combines TRBV25-1 with TRBJ2-7; TRBD2 matches 9 bases. Germline CDR1 is MGHDK and CDR2 is SYGVNS. Germline trimming cut 2 bases from V and 2 bases from J; bases unmatched to any gene: 4. The CDR3 runs 15 residues. CDR3 bases: TGTGCCAGCAGTGAACCTGGCGGGAGGGCCTACGAGCAGTACTTC. Its protein product is CASSEPGGRAYEQYF.

This clonotype was observed a few times. The chain employs TRBV19 and TRBJ1-2; D uncertain. V was trimmed by 1 base and J by 4 bases, leaving 10 bases between them. In germline, CDR1 is LNHDA, CDR2 SQIVND (reference sequence). The CDR3 spans 14 residues. Here the CDR3 DNA reads TGTGCCAGTAGTATAGCCAGGCTGGGCTATGGCTACACCTTC. Its translation is CASSIARLGYGYTF.

This clonotype was picked up a small number of times. V usage is TRBV7-6 and J usage is TRBJ2-5, with a tentative D call TRBD2 (5 bases). V dropped 1 base and J dropped 4 bases, with 13 bases sitting between them. This CDR3 region has 15 residues. The V gene's germline CDR1 is SGHVS and CDR2 FNYEAQ. CDR3 DNA sequence: TGTGCCAGCAGCTTAGAATCTACTAGGTTAGAGACCCAGTACTTC. Protein: CASSLESTRLETQYF.

A note on this clonotype: Since the CDR3 does not end with the conserved phenylalanine or tryptophan, this likely comes from a read error. The rearrangement joins TRBV29-1 to TRBJ2-1, with 8 bases aligning to TRBD2. V gave up 0 bases and J gave up 8 bases; unmatched junction bases: 3. This CDR3 spans 13 amino acids. CDR1 and CDR2 (germline): SQVTM, ANQGSEA. CDR3 sequence reads: CSVEDRAGDEQFL. In nucleotides, the CDR3 is TGCAGCGTTGAAGATCGAGCGGGGGATGAGCAGTTCCTC.

The table lists this clonotype with a few counts. The genes are TRBV3-1 and TRBJ1-2, with a weak D call TRBD1 (5 bases). Germline CDR1 reads LGHDT; CDR2 reads YNNKEL (reference sequence). Trimming removed 1 base from V and 5 bases from J, with 14 bases in between. The CDR3 has 15 residues. DNA for the CDR3: TGTGCCAGCAGCCAAGCCGTGGGGCGGACATATGGCTACACCTTC. Amino acids: CASSQAVGRTYGYTF.

This clonotype was found a few times. V and J are TRBV20-1 and TRBJ1-2; 8 bases map to TRBD1. From germline, CDR1 is DFQATT and CDR2 SNEGSKA (reference sequence). This CDR3 has 15 residues. V dropped 4 bases and J dropped 4; count of bases not matched to a gene: 11. The DNA for the CDR3 is TGCAGTGCTATCCCACGGCAGGGGGCGTTCTATGGCTACACCTTC. Its protein is CSAIPRQGAFYGYTF.

This clonotype was counted only a few times. V is TRBV27 and J is TRBJ1-2; 7 bases align to TRBD1. This CDR3 is built from 14 residues. The germline gives CDR1 MNHEY, CDR2 SMNVEV (reference sequence). V was clipped by 5 bases and J by 4 bases; unmatched bases: 7. The CDR3 DNA reads TGTGCCAGCAGTGAACAGGGGAGGACCTATGGCTACACCTTC. Translation gives CASSEQGRTYGYTF.

The genes are TRBV5-1 and TRBJ2-7, with 9 bases identical to TRBD2. The length of the CDR3 is 15 residues. Germline V lookup: CDR1 SGHRS, CDR2 YFSETQ. The junction had 7 bases not matched to a gene; V was cut back by 0 bases and J by 6 bases. In DNA form, the CDR3 reads TGCGCCAGCAGCTTGGTGGCGGGAGGGCCCGGCGAGCAGTACTTC. This gives the protein CASSLVAGGPGEQYF.

The rearrangement joins TRBV4-3 to TRBJ2-7, with TRBD2 matching over 9 bases. V lost 0 bases, J lost 3 bases, and 6 bases stayed unmatched. Germline V gives CDR1 LGHNA, CDR2 YSLEER. This CDR3 spans 16 amino acids. The CDR3 coding sequence is TGCGCCAGCAGCCAAGATCTCGCTAGCGGGAACTACGAGCAGTACTTC. Encoded protein: CASSQDLASGNYEQYF.

The chain is built from TRBV20-1 and TRBJ1-2; 11 bases are a match to TRBD1. The CDR3 has 14 residues. J gave up 6 bases and V 3 bases, and 6 bases lay outside the gene matches. In germline, CDR1 is DFQATT, CDR2 SNEGSKA (reference sequence). This chain's CDR3 is CSASGDRGFHGYTF. DNA for the CDR3: TGCAGTGCTAGTGGGGACAGGGGGTTTCATGGCTACACCTTC.

This clonotype was counted only a few times. J is TRBJ1-1 and V is TRBV6-1, with TRBD1 matching 9 bases. V lost 0 bases and J lost 6; bases outside the gene matches: 2. CDR1 MNHNS and CDR2 SASEGT come from the germline V gene. CDR3 length: 14 amino acids. The chain's CDR3 is CASSEAGDRAEAFF. The DNA of the CDR3 is TGTGCCAGCAGTGAAGCGGGGGACAGGGCTGAAGCTTTCTTT.